This entry lists 8 T cell receptor beta chains sequenced from one sample in a study of post-analysis software for immune sequencing data. Study-level points and caveats: Higher frequency in patients than in controls was seen for five TRBV segments, with TRBV5-6, TRBV5-1 and TRBV20-1 among them.

No antigen is known for these receptors. Incorporated into the TCR beta cDNA libraries were unique molecular identifiers, which served to reduce PCR and sequencing biases. TCRdb re-derived calls from the PCR reads in MiXCR, one entry per CDR3 protein. The table shows 800,000 to 950,000 distinct CDR3 sequences, with approximately 57% occurring only once. Sample: blood. These receptors came from a girl between 5 and 17 years old with multiple sclerosis.

The chain links TRBV12-3 or TRBV12-4 to TRBJ2-1, with 8 bases lining up with TRBD2. The CDR3 consists of 16 residues. V shed 7 bases and J 4 bases; nucleotides not matched to a gene: 12. CDR3 nucleotide sequence: TGTGCCAGCACCCAACGGGCTAGCGGGCGTTACAATGAGCAGTTCTTC. This translates into CASTQRASGRYNEQFF.

This clonotype was observed a handful of times. This chain links TRBV10-3 with TRBJ2-3, with a tentative D call TRBD2 (6 bases). CDR3 length: 16 residues. With 2 bases removed from V and 1 base from J, the gap between germline ends came to 13 bases. Germline values: CDR1 ENHRY, CDR2 SYGVKD. The CDR3 is CAISEPRGAGTDTQYF. Written as DNA, the CDR3 is TGTGCCATCAGTGAGCCCCGCGGGGCGGGCACAGATACGCAGTATTTT.

J is TRBJ2-1 and V is TRBV5-1; D remains unclear. The CDR3 is 13 amino acids. The germline V gene has CDR1 SGHRS and CDR2 YFSETQ. Between the trimmed V and J ends, which lost 4 bases and 3 bases, there was a span of 8 bases. The CDR3, as DNA: TGCGCCAGCAGCCCTTCTCACTACAATGAGCAGTTCTTC. Its protein product is CASSPSHYNEQFF.

As DNA, the CDR3 is TGTGCCAGCAGTCGGCGGACAGGGGACTGGGAGCAGTACTTC. This translates into CASSRRTGDWEQYF. This rearrangement joins TRBV2 to TRBJ2-4; TRBD1 agrees at 9 bases. CDR1 and CDR2 (germline): SNHLY, FYNNEI. After removal of 5 bases from V and 13 bases from J, the junction contained 12 bases not matched to a gene. CDR3 length: 14 amino acids.

In its sample, this clonotype was seen a few times. This chain joins TRBV28 and TRBJ2-5, with no clear D. The J call may be in error: the DNA end matches TRBJ2-7 better. Looked up from germline, CDR1 is MDHEN and CDR2 is SYDVKM. CDR3 size: 13 residues. CDR3 loop: CASSTLTEHEQYF. CDR3 nucleotide sequence: TGTGCCAGCAGTACCCTTACAGAGCACGAGCAGTACTTC.

In DNA, the CDR3 is TGTGCCAGACAGGCTAGCGGGACCTTTGGGGAGTTCTTC. Protein sequence: CARQASGTFGEFF. The J gene is TRBJ2-1, the V gene TRBV2, with TRBD2 identical over 9 bases. Germline V gene data show CDR1 as SNHLY and CDR2 as FYNNEI. The ends lost 9 bases at V and 14 bases at J; junction bases unmatched: 14. This CDR3 contains 13 residues.

The CDR3 is CASFKPTSRNEQFF. The CDR3 bases are TGTGCCAGCTTCAAGCCGACTAGCCGGAATGAGCAGTTCTTC. The genes are TRBV5-6 and TRBJ2-1; 7 bases are shared with TRBD2. Germline CDR1 reads SGHDT; CDR2 reads YYEEEE. This CDR3 has 14 amino acids. The V and J ends lost 7 bases and 7 bases, in that order; junction bases with no gene match: 11.

For the CDR3, the DNA is TGCGCCAGCAGCGGGGTAGAGGGGGATGGCTACACCTTC. It specifies CASSGVEGDGYTF. The chain couples TRBV5-1 to TRBJ1-2; the D gene is possibly TRBD1 (6 bases). CDR3 length: 13 residues. Germline V CDR1 and CDR2: SGHRS, YFSETQ. V was shortened by 4 bases and J by 6 bases, with 13 bases between the two germline ends.